Listed below are T cell receptor beta chains from one sample, sequenced in a study of blood T cell repertoires in COVID-19. Assay: immunoSEQ multiplex PCR; the TCRdb copy retains only in-frame clones and omits some. This sample has 100,000 or so clones, with more than 90% found just once. Sequenced: peripheral blood. The origin of the receptors is a man aged 70-80 years with acute or convalescent COVID-19. Each CDR3 is given without its conserved first and last residue. Each record gives: V gene, CDR3 protein.

>TRBV9
ASRPSGSNEQF
>TRBV29-1
SASPRQFTGELF
>TRBV5-6
ASSFSVGTGY
>TRBV6-6
ASGGTEAF
>TRBV6-5
ASSRAGTGTYEQY
>TRBV9
ASSTPGHTGELF
>TRBV20-1
SAPQGSEQY
>TRBV4-1
ASSQAGWGANVLT
>TRBV9
ASSVDPSDNEQF
>TRBV19
ASTERRTGNEAF
>TRBV5-6
ASSLGGASQPQH
>TRBV27
ASSLSDGEVGSPLH
>TRBV2
ASAAVDSNQPQH
>TRBV2
ASGDYGNNNEQF
>TRBV19
ASRLAGGPLTQY
>TRBV7-8
ASSATVRKNQPQH
>TRBV19
ASRGQGVTTEAF
>TRBV11-3
ASSLLGGQGFPNYGYT
>TRBV7-8
ASSLALGRANTEAF
>TRBV11-2
ASSPLVLTYNEQF
>TRBV6-6
ASEKGVGTGELF
>TRBV5-1
ASSRDRGGETQY
>TRBV28
ASKADPPSGGYT
>TRBV18
ASSPYTGKETQY
>TRBV7-9
ASSPSPGTGHPGTDTQY
>TRBV5-4
ASSLVAGGELF
>TRBV6-6
ASSQGTSGGAYYGELF
>TRBV10-2
ASQGHEQY
>TRBV6-4
ASSLRASGSYNEQF
>TRBV27
ASSPDSSYEQY
>TRBV6-5
ASRPGTGGVGYT
>TRBV7-9
ASSPNPGQGGAYGYT
>TRBV28
ASSLGGSAYEQY
>TRBV4-1
ASSQRTSTDEQF
>TRBV3-1/TRBV3-2
ASSPRGVKLF
>TRBV5-4
ASSEGYRNSPLH
>TRBV5-6
ASSFPGGLTDTQY
>TRBV21-1
ASSPPRLATQETQY
>TRBV28
ASSLYPGLDYT
>TRBV4-2
ASSGTPDRADYGYT
>TRBV11-2
ASSTGMNTEAF
>TRBV30
AWETTSGVFNEQF
>TRBV3-1/TRBV3-2
ASSLGTEQPQH
>TRBV6-2/TRBV6-3
ASSSRRGQLLYSNQPQH
>TRBV6-5
ASSRLTGGYNEQF